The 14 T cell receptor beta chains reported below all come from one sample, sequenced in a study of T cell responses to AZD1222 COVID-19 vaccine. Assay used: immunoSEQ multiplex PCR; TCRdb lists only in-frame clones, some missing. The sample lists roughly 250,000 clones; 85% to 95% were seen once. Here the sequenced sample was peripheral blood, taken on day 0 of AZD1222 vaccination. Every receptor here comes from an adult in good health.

CDR3 sequence: CASSQGVIAKNIQYF. DNA of the CDR3: TGTGCCAGCAGCCAAGGGGTGATAGCCAAAAACATTCAGTACTTC. V usage is TRBV3-1 (or the pseudogene TRBV3-2) and J usage is TRBJ2-4; no clear D gene. From germline, CDR1 is LGHDT and CDR2 YNNKEL (reference sequence). Deletions cut 1 base from V and 0 bases from J, with 7 bases between. CDR3 length: 15 residues.

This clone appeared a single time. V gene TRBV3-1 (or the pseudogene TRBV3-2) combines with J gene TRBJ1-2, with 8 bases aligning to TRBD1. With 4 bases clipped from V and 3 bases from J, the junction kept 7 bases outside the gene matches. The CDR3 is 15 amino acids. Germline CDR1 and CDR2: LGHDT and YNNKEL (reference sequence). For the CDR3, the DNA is TGTGCCAGCAGCCCGGACAGGGTTGGGTACTATGGCTACACCTTC. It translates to CASSPDRVGYYGYTF.

The CDR3 protein is CASSLTGVNTEAFF. CDR3 sequence (DNA): TGTGCCAGCAGTTTAACAGGGGTGAACACTGAAGCTTTCTTT. V and J are TRBV27 and TRBJ1-1; 7 nucleotides agree with TRBD1. The CDR3 loop spans 14 amino acids. In germline, CDR1 is MNHEY, CDR2 SMNVEV (reference sequence). V lost 2 bases to trimming and J lost 0 bases; unmatched junction nucleotides: 0.

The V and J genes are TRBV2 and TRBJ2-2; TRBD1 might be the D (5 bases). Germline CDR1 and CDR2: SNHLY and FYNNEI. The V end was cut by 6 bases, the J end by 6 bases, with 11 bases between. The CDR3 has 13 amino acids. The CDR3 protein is CASREQVAGELFF. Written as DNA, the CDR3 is TGTGCCAGCAGGGAACAGGTTGCCGGGGAGCTGTTTTTT.

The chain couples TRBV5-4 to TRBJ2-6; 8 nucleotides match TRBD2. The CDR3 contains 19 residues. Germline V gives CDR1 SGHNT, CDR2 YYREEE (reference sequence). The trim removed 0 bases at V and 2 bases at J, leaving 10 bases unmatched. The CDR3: CASSLGGGGRWTGANVLTF. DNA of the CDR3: TGTGCCAGCAGCTTGGGGGGCGGGGGGCGGTGGACTGGGGCCAACGTCCTGACTTTC.

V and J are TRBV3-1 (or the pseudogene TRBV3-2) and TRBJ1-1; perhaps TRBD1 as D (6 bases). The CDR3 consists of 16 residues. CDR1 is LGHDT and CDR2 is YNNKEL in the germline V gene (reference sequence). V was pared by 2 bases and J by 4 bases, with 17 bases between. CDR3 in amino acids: CASSQRGHRPGTEAFF. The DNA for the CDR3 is TGTGCCAGCAGCCAAAGGGGACACCGGCCGGGCACTGAAGCTTTCTTT.

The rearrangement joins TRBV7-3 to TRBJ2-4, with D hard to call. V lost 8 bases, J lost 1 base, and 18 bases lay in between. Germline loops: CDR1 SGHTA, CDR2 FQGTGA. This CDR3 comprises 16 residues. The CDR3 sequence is CASVRPAFVAKNIQYF. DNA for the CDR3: TGTGCCAGCGTGCGACCTGCGTTCGTTGCCAAAAACATTCAGTACTTC. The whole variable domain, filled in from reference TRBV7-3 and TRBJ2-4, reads GAGVSQTPSNKVTEKGKYVELRCDPISGHTALYWYRQSLGQGPEFLIYFQGTGAADDSGLPNDRFFAVRPEGSVSTLKIQRTERGDSAVYLCASVRPAFVAKNIQYFGAGTRLSVL.

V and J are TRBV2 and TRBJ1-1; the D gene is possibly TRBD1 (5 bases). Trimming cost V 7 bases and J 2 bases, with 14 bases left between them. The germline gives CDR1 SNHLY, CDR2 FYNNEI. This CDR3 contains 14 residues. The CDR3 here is CASTGRGHNTEAFF. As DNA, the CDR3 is TGTGCCAGCACTGGTAGGGGTCACAACACTGAAGCTTTCTTT.

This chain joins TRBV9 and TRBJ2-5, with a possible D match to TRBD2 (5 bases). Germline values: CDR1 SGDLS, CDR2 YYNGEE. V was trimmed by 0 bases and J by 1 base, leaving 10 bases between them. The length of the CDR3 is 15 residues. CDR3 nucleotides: TGTGCCAGCAGCGTAGCCCCGGACTCCCAAGAGACCCAGTACTTC. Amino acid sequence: CASSVAPDSQETQYF.

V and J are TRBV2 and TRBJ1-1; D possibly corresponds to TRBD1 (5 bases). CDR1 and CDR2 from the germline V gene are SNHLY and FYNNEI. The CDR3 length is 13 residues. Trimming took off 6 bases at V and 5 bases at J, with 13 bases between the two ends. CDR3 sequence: CASRVLAGTEAFF. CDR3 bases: TGTGCCAGCAGGGTACTGGCAGGGACTGAAGCTTTCTTT.

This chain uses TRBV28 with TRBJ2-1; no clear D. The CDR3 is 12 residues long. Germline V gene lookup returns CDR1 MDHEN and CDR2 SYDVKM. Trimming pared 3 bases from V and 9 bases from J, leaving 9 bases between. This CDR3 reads CASSFRFTEQFF. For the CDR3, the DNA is TGTGCCAGCAGTTTTAGATTTACTGAGCAGTTCTTC. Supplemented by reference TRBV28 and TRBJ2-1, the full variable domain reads DVKVTQSSRYLVKRTGEKVFLECVQDMDHENMFWYRQDPGLGLRLIYFSYDVKMKEKGDIPEGYSVSREKKERFSLILESASTNQTSMYLCASSFRFTEQFFGPGTRLTVL.

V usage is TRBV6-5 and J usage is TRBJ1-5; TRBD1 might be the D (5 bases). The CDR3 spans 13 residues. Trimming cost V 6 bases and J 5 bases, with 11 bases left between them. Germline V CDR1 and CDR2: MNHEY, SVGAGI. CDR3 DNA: TGTGCCAGCAGCACCAGAGGGGATCAGCCCCAGCATTTT. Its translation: CASSTRGDQPQHF.

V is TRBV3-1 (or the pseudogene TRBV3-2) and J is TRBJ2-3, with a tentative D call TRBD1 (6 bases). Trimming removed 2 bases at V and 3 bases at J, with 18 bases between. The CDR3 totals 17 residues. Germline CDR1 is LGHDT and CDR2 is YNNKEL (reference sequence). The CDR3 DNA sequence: TGTGCCAGCAGCCAAAGCGCCAGGGGCAAGAGGACAGATACGCAGTATTTT. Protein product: CASSQSARGKRTDTQYF.

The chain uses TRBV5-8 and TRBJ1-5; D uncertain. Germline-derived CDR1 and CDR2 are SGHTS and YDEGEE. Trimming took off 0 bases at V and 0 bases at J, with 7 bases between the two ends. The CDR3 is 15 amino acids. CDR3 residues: CASSLGGGSNQPQHF. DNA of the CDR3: TGTGCCAGCAGCTTGGGCGGAGGTAGCAATCAGCCCCAGCATTTT.